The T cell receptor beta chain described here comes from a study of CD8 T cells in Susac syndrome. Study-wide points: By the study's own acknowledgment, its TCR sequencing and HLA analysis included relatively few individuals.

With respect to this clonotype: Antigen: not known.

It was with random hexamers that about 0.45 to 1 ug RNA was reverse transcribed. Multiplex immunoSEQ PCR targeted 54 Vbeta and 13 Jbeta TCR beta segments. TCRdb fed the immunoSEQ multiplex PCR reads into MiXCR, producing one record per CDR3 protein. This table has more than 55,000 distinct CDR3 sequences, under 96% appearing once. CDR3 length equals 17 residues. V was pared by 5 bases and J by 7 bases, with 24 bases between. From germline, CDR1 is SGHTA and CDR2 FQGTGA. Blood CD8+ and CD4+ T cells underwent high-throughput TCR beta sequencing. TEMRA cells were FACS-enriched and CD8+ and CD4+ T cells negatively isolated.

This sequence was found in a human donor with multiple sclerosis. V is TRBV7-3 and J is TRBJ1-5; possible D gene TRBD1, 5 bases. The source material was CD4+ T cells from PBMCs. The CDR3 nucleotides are TGTGCCAGCAGCCCGCCGGGACTACTAAGGGATGGACAGCCCCAGCATTTT. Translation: CASSPPGLLRDGQPQHF.